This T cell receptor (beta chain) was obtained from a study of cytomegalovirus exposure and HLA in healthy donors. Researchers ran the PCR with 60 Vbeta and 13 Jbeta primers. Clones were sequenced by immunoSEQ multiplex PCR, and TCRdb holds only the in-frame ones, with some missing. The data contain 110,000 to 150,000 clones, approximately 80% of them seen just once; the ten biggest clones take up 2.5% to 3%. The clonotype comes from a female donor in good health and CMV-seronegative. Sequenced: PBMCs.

CDR3 in amino acids: CASSSTGSEQFF. CDR3 bases: TGTGCCAGCAGCTCCACAGGGTCCGAGCAGTTCTTC. V is TRBV7-9 and J is TRBJ2-1, with D possibly being TRBD1 (6 bases). Trimming cost V 4 bases and J 10 bases, with 11 bases left between them. The CDR3 length is 12 residues. Per the germline V gene, CDR1 is SEHNR and CDR2 is FQNEAQ (reference sequence).